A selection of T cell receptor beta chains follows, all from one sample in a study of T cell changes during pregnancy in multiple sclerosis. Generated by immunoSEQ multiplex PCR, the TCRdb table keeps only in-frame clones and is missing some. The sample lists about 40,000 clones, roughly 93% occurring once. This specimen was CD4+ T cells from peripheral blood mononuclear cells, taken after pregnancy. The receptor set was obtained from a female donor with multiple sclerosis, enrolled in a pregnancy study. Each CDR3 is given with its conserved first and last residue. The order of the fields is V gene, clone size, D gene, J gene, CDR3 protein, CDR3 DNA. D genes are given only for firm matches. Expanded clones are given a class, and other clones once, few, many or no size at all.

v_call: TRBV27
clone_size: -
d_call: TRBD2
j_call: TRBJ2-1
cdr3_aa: CASSLRLAGAYNEQFF
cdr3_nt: TGTGCCAGCAGTTTACGGCTAGCGGGGGCCTACAATGAGCAGTTCTTC

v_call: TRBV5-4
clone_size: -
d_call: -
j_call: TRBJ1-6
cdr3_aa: CASSLVDSNSPLHF
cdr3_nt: TGTGCCAGCAGCTTGGTAGATTCTAATTCACCCCTCCACTTT

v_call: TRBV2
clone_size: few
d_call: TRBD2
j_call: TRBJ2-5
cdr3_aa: CASSLGLAGVGETQYF
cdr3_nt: TGTGCCAGCAGCCTGGGACTAGCGGGGGTTGGAGAGACCCAGTACTTC

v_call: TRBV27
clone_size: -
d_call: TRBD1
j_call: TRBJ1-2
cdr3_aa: CASSRDAWDRGRYGYTF
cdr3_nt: TGTGCCAGCAGTCGAGACGCCTGGGACAGGGGGCGGTATGGCTACACCTTC

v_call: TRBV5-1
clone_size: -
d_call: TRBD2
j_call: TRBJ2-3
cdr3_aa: CASSDSSGGSLTDTQYF
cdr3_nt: TGCGCCAGCAGCGACTCTAGCGGGGGGTCGTTGACAGATACGCAGTATTTT

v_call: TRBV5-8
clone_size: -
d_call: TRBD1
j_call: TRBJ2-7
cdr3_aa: CASRPGTGMLYEQYF
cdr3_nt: TGTGCCAGCAGGCCCGGGACAGGGATGCTCTACGAGCAGTACTTC

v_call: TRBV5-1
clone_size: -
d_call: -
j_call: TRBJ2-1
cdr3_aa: CASSLSGQSSYNEQFF
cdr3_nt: TGCGCCAGCAGCTTATCGGGACAAAGCTCCTACAATGAGCAGTTCTTC

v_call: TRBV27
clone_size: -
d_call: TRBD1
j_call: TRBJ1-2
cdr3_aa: CASKTGGAWGYTF
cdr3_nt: TGTGCCAGCAAGACAGGGGGCGCCTGGGGCTACACCTTC

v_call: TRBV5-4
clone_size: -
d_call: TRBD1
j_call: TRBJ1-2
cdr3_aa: CASSPPTGGPNYGYTF
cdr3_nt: TGTGCCAGCAGTCCTCCAACAGGGGGCCCTAACTATGGCTACACCTTC

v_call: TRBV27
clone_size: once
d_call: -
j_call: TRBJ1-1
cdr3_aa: CASSRGGGTTEAFF
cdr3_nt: TGTGCCAGCAGTCGAGGGGGGGGGACCACTGAAGCTTTCTTT

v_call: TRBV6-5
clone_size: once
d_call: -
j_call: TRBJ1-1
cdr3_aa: CASSYGGFGTEAFF
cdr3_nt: TGTGCCAGCAGTTATGGCGGGTTCGGCACTGAAGCTTTCTTT

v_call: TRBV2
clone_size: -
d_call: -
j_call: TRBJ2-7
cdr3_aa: CASSEPSFYEQYF
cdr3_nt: TGTGCCAGCAGTGAACCGTCTTTCTACGAGCAGTACTTC

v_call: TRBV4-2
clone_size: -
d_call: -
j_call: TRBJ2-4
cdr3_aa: CASSTDMGVQYF
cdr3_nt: TGTGCCAGCAGCACAGATATGGGCGTTCAGTACTTC

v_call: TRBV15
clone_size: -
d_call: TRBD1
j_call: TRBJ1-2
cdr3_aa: CATSRDTPGQGAKLRGYTF
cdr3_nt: TGTGCCACCAGCAGAGATACTCCGGGACAGGGAGCCAAGCTAAGAGGCTACACCTTC

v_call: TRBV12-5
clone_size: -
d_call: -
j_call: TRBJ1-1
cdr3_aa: CASGLCRGRFTEAFF
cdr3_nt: TGTGCTAGTGGTTTGTGCAGGGGTAGGTTCACTGAAGCTTTCTTT

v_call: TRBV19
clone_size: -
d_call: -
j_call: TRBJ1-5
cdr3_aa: CASSVQGGGNQPQHF
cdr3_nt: TGTGCCAGTAGCGTTCAGGGTGGGGGCAATCAGCCCCAGCATTTT

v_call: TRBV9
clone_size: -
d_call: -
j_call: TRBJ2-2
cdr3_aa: CASSVRHAGDTGELFF
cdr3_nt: TGTGCCAGCAGCGTCCGACACGCAGGCGACACCGGGGAGCTGTTTTTT

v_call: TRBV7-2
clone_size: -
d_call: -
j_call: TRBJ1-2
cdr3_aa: CASSLVGGVGYTF
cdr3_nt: TGTGCCAGCAGCTTAGTAGGGGGTGTTGGCTACACCTTC

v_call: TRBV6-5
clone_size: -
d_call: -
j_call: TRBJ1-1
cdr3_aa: CASRGGTNTEAFF
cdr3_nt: TGTGCCAGCAGGGGGGGGACCAACACTGAAGCTTTCTTT

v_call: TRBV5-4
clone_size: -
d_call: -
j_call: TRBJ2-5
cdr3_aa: CASSEGTNQETQYF
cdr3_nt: TGTGCCAGCAGCGAAGGGACAAACCAAGAGACCCAGTACTTC

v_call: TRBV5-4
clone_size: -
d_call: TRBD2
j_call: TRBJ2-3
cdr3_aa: CASSPLASGETDTQYF
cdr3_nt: TGTGCCAGCAGCCCCCTCGCTAGCGGTGAGACAGATACGCAGTATTTT

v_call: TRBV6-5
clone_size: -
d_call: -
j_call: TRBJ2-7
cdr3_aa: CASRSDSAYEQYF
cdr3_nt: TGTGCCAGCAGATCGGACAGCGCCTACGAGCAGTACTTC

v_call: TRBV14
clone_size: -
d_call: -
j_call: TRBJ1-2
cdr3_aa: CASSPRGGVFNYGYTF
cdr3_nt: TGTGCCAGCAGCCCCCGGGGGGGAGTCTTTAACTATGGCTACACCTTC

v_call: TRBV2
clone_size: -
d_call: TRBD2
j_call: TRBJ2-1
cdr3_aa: CASRNTGGEQFF
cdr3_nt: TGTGCCAGCAGGAATACGGGAGGTGAGCAGTTCTTC

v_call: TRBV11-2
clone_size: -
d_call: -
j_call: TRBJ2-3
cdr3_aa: CASSLEPRTSPGVDTQYF
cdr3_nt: TGTGCCAGCAGCTTAGAGCCGAGGACTTCTCCGGGGGTTGATACGCAGTATTTT

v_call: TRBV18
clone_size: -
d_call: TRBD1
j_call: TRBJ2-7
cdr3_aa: CASSLGDRAYEQYF
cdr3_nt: TGTGCCAGCTCACTGGGGGACAGGGCCTACGAGCAGTACTTC

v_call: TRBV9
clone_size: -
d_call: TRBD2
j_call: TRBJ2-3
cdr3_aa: CASGRGLADTQYF
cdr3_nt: TGTGCCAGTGGGAGGGGCTTAGCAGATACGCAGTATTTT

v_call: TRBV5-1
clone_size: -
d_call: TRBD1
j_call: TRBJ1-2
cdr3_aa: CASSVGQGGYGYTF
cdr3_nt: TGCGCCAGCAGCGTGGGACAGGGAGGCTATGGCTACACCTTC

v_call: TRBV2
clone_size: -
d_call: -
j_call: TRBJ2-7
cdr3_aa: CASSLRGPMWYF
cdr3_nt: TGTGCCAGCAGCTTGCGGGGCCCGATGTGGTACTTC

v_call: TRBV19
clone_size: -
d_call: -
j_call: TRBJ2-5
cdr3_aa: CASMMRAGETQYF
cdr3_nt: TGTGCCAGTATGATGCGGGCGGGGGAGACCCAGTACTTC

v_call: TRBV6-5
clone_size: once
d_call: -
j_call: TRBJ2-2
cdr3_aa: CASLRGLGNTGELFF
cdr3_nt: TGTGCCAGCCTCCGTGGACTGGGGAACACCGGGGAGCTGTTTTTT

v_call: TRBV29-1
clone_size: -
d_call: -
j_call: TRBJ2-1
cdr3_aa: CSVLPTGTNYNEQFF
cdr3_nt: TGCAGCGTACTACCTACGGGAACTAACTACAATGAGCAGTTCTTC

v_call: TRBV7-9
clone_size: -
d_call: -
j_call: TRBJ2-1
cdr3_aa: CASSFGLSAGTYNEQFF
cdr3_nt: TGTGCCAGCAGCTTCGGCCTTAGCGCTGGAACATACAATGAGCAGTTCTTC

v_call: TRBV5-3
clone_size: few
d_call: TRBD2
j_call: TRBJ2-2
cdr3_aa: CARSLRGGTGELFF
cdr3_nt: TGTGCCAGAAGCTTGCGGGGGGGCACCGGGGAGCTGTTTTTT

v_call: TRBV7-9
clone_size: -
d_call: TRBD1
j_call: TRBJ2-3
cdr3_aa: CASSDTGQGTDTQYF
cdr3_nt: TGTGCCAGCAGCGACACGGGACAGGGCACAGATACGCAGTATTTT

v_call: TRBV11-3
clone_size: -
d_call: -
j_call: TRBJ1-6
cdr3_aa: CASSLDQNSPLHF
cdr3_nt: TGTGCCAGCAGCTTAGACCAAAATTCACCCCTCCACTTT

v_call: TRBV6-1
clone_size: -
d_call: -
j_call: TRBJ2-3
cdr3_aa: CASRNEGLATDTQYF
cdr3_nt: TGTGCCAGCAGGAACGAGGGTCTAGCGACAGATACGCAGTATTTT

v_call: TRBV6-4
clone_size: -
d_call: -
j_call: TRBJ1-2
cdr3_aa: CASSDGGARGYTF
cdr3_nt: TGTGCCAGCAGTGACGGGGGGGCGCGGGGCTACACCTTC

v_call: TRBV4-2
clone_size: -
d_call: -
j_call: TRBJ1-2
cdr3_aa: CASSQANQGTNYGYTF
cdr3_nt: TGTGCCAGCAGCCAAGCGAACCAGGGGACCAACTATGGCTACACCTTC

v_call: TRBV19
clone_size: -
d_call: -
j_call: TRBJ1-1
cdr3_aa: CASSIAGHPNTEAFF
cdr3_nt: TGTGCCAGTAGTATAGCGGGACATCCGAACACTGAAGCTTTCTTT

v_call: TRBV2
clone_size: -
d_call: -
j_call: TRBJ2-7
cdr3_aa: CAIQSPGVDYEQYF
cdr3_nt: TGTGCTATTCAAAGTCCCGGGGTAGACTACGAGCAGTACTTC

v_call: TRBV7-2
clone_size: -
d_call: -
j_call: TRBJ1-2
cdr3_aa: CASSLVSQFQGGYTF
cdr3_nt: TGTGCCAGCAGCTTAGTAAGCCAATTTCAGGGTGGCTACACCTTC

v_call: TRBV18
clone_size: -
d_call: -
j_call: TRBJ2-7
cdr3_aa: CASSPPRGSYEQYF
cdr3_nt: TGTGCCAGCTCACCCCCACGCGGCTCCTACGAGCAGTACTTC

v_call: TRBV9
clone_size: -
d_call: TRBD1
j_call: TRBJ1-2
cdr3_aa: CASSRDSANYGYTF
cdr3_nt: TGTGCCAGCAGCCGGGACAGTGCTAACTATGGCTACACCTTC

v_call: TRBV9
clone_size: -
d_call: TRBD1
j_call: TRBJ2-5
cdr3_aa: CASSPRTGWETQYF
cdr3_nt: TGTGCCAGCAGCCCCCGGACAGGGTGGGAGACCCAGTACTTC

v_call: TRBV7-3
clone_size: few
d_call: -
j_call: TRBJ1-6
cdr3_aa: CASRIDYNSPLHF
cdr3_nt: TGTGCCAGCAGGATAGACTATAATTCACCCCTCCACTTT

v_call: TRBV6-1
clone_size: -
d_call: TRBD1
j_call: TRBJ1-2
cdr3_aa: CAGRGQFPYGYTF
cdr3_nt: TGTGCCGGAAGGGGACAGTTTCCTTATGGCTACACCTTC

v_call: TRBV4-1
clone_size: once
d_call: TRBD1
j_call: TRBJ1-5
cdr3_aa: CASSQTRQGSNQPQHF
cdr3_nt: TGCGCCAGCAGCCAGACTCGACAGGGAAGCAATCAGCCCCAGCATTTT

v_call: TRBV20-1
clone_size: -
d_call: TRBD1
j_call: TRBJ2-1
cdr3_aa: CTQDRHYEQFF
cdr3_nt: TGCACCCAGGACAGGCACTATGAGCAGTTCTTC